One T cell receptor (beta chain) is described in this entry. This sample stems from a study of naive and memory T cell subsets. Two oligonucleotides, mixed equimolar, formed the beta constant-region primer covering TRBC1 and TRBC2. TCRdb independently ran MiXCR on the UMI-ligation and nested PCR reads; one entry per CDR3 protein. Here the sample spans around 90,000 distinct CDR3 sequences, 6% to 7.5% being singletons. Alpha and beta libraries were amplified separately from the second PCR onward. This CDR3 is built from 15 residues. Germline loops: CDR1 SGDLS, CDR2 YYNGEE. With 0 bases clipped from V and 4 bases from J, the junction kept 6 bases outside the gene matches.

What was sequenced was central memory CD4+ T cells from blood. This rearrangement joins TRBV9 to TRBJ2-7, with 8 bases that match TRBD2. The TCR sequence derives from a human donor in good health. The CDR3 DNA reads as TGTGCCAGCAGCGTAGGGAGCGGGAGTTTATACGAGCAGTACTTC. This translates into CASSVGSGSLYEQYF.